The 26 T cell receptor beta chains listed next were all sequenced from one sample in a study of blood T cell repertoires in COVID-19. Profiling relied on immunoSEQ multiplex PCR, and the TCRdb table lists in-frame clones only, not all of them. The profile shows approximately 270,000 clones, about four fifths of them singletons. The specimen sequenced was peripheral blood. All receptors derive from a person aged 70 to 85 with COVID-19, enrolled during active disease.

This chain connects TRBV6-2 or TRBV6-3 to TRBJ2-7, with 11 bases identical to TRBD2. The J segment lost 0 bases and the V segment lost 4 bases, leaving 11 bases of the junction unmatched. Germline V gene lookup returns CDR1 MNHEY and CDR2 SVGEGT. The CDR3 is made up of 18 amino acids. CDR3 in DNA: TGTGCCAGCAGTTTCTCGACTAGCGGGACCATGAACTCCTACGAGCAGTACTTC. Its protein is CASSFSTSGTMNSYEQYF.

This clone turned up a few times. This chain connects TRBV4-2 to TRBJ1-3, with D perhaps matching TRBD1 (5 bases). The CDR3 sequence is 17 residues long. The germline V gene encodes CDR1 LGHNA and CDR2 YNFKEQ. The V end lost 0 bases, the J end lost 0 bases, and 12 bases lay between the germline ends. The CDR3 loop reads CASSQDDRGSSGNTIYF. Here the CDR3 DNA reads TGTGCCAGCAGCCAAGACGACAGAGGTAGCTCTGGAAACACCATATATTTT.

The chain employs TRBV2 and TRBJ2-1, with 7 positions matching TRBD2. The germline V gene has CDR1 SNHLY and CDR2 FYNNEI. Trimming at V came to 5 bases and at J to 12 bases, leaving 7 bases not matched to a gene. The CDR3 contains 12 residues. The CDR3 coding sequence is TGTGCCAGCAGTTTCCTAGCGGTCGGGCAGTTCTTC. It is translated as CASSFLAVGQFF.

This rearrangement joins TRBV5-1 to TRBJ1-2, with D maybe TRBD1 (5 bases). V was trimmed by 0 bases and J by 1 base, leaving 13 bases between them. This CDR3 has 16 amino acids. Germline V gene lookup returns CDR1 SGHRS and CDR2 YFSETQ. The CDR3 coding sequence is TGCGCCAGCAGCTTGGCCGGTTCAGGGCTTAACTATGGCTACACCTTC. This gives the protein CASSLAGSGLNYGYTF.

J is TRBJ1-3 and V is TRBV10-3; a weak D match, TRBD1 (5 bases). Germline CDR1 reads ENHRY; CDR2 reads SYGVKD. Trimming cost V 6 bases and J 0 bases, with 9 bases left between them. The CDR3 runs 14 residues. In nucleotides, the CDR3 is TGTGCCATCAGGCCAGGGAACTCTGGAAACACCATATATTTT. It yields the protein CAIRPGNSGNTIYF.

This clone was found a few times. V and J are TRBV15 and TRBJ2-7, with D perhaps matching TRBD1 (8 bases). Germline V gene data show CDR1 as LNHNV and CDR2 as YYDKDF (reference sequence). V shed 3 bases and J shed 2 bases, with 14 bases lying between them. The CDR3 extends over 15 amino acids. CDR3 sequence: CATSSPQGGTYEQYF. The CDR3 region has the DNA TGTGCCACCAGCAGCCCACAGGGGGGGACCTACGAGCAGTACTTC. The complete variable domain, with remaining parts taken from reference TRBV15 and TRBJ2-7, reads DAMVIQNPRYQVTQFGKPVTLSCSQTLNHNVMYWYQQKSSQAPKLLFHYYDKDFNNEADTPDNFQSRRPNTSFCFLDIRSPGLGDTAMYLCATSSPQGGTYEQYFGPGTRLTVT.

This clone was counted only a few times. Written as DNA, the CDR3 is TGCGCCAGCAGCACCGACAATCCCCCCTTTGTTTCACCCCTCCACTTT. Protein: CASSTDNPPFVSPLHF. The chain has TRBV5-1 and TRBJ1-6; D call uncertain. CDR1 and CDR2 (germline): SGHRS, YFSETQ. Trimming took off 4 bases at V and 9 bases at J, with 20 bases between the two ends. The CDR3 contains 16 residues.

CDR3 sequence: CASSPPASGRGEQYF. The CDR3 bases are TGTGCCAGCAGTCCACCCGCTAGCGGGAGAGGGGAGCAGTACTTC. The V and J genes are TRBV27 and TRBJ2-7; 10 nucleotides align to TRBD2. CDR1 is MNHEY, CDR2 SMNVEV, per germline (reference sequence). This CDR3 has 15 residues. V gave up 5 bases and J gave up 7 bases; unmatched junction bases: 11.

Comments on this clone: This sample includes further DNA sequences coding for the same CDR3. This sequence joins TRBV6-2 or TRBV6-3 and TRBJ2-7; 8 bases align to TRBD2. The CDR3 runs 14 residues. Losses at the gene ends were 1 base for V and 2 bases for J; bases not matched to a gene: 1. Per the germline V gene, CDR1 is MNHEY and CDR2 is SVGEGT. Here the CDR3 reads CASSYFGGAYEQYF. The CDR3 bases are TGTGCCAGCAGTTACTTCGGGGGGGCCTACGAGCAGTACTTC.

The chain has TRBV4-3 and TRBJ1-1, with D unresolved. This CDR3 has 13 residues. Germline lookup yields CDR1 LGHNA and CDR2 YSLEER. Trimming left V 4 bases short and J 1 base short, with 7 bases between. The CDR3, as DNA: TGCGCCAGCAGCCGATCAGGGAACACTGAAGCTTTCTTT. The encoded protein is CASSRSGNTEAFF.

The DNA for the CDR3 is TGCGCCAGCAGAGGGGTCCCGGACACCGGGGAGCTGTTTTTT. Translating gives CASRGVPDTGELFF. The chain couples TRBV5-1 to TRBJ2-2, with D possibly TRBD1 on 5 matching bases. The CDR3 spans 14 residues. CDR1 and CDR2 (germline): SGHRS, YFSETQ. The V gene lost 5 bases and the J gene lost 3 bases, with 11 bases spanning the gap. Full variable domain (remainder filled in from reference TRBV5-1 and TRBJ2-2): KAGVTQTPRYLIKTRGQQVTLSCSPISGHRSVSWYQQTPGQGLQFLFEYFSETQRNKGNFPGRFSGRQFSNSRSEMNVSTLELGDSALYLCASRGVPDTGELFFGEGSRLTVL.

The chain has TRBV11-2 and TRBJ2-7; 8 nucleotides line up with TRBD2. The CDR3 contains 16 residues. Per germline, CDR1 SGHAT and CDR2 FQNNGV. Trimming at V came to 1 base and at J to 3 bases, leaving 8 bases not matched to a gene. Here the CDR3 reads CASSLVLLAGNYEQYF. DNA of the CDR3: TGTGCCAGCAGCTTAGTCCTGTTAGCGGGAAACTACGAGCAGTACTTC.

The chain recombines TRBV7-3 with TRBJ1-4; weak D call: TRBD1 (6 bases). The CDR3 sequence is 13 residues long. Germline assignment: CDR1 SGHTA and CDR2 FQGTGA. V was cut by 7 bases and J by 7 bases, with 13 bases left in between. CDR3 residues: CASNMRGAEKLFF. As DNA, the CDR3 is TGTGCCAGCAACATGCGGGGGGCTGAAAAACTGTTTTTT.

This chain links TRBV4-3 with TRBJ2-1; perhaps TRBD2 as D (5 bases). This CDR3 is built from 15 residues. V lost 3 bases and J lost 4, with 13 bases in between. Germline loops: CDR1 LGHNA, CDR2 YSLEER. The DNA for the CDR3 is TGCGCCAGCAGCCAGAATCCTAGCAGATACAATGAGCAGTTCTTC. Translation: CASSQNPSRYNEQFF.

This CDR3 reads CASSLSGGTAGTEAFF. The CDR3 DNA reads as TGTGCCAGCAGCTTATCGGGGGGGACCGCGGGCACTGAAGCTTTCTTT. This chain uses TRBV7-2 with TRBJ1-1; a weak D match, TRBD1 (5 bases). The CDR3 length is 16 residues. The germline V gene encodes CDR1 SGHTA and CDR2 FQGNSA. The V and J ends lost 2 bases and 4 bases respectively, with 17 bases between them.

The CDR3 loop is CASSLRPGQGGNTIYF. In DNA, the CDR3 is TGTGCCAGCAGCTTACGACCGGGACAGGGAGGAAACACCATATATTTT. This chain connects TRBV7-8 to TRBJ1-3; 9 bases agree with TRBD1. Per the germline V gene, CDR1 is SGHVS and CDR2 is FQNEAQ. The V segment lost 2 bases and the J segment 4 bases; nucleotides outside the gene matches: 6. This CDR3 region has 16 residues.

The genes are TRBV24-1 and TRBJ2-1; 7 bases are a match to TRBD1. With V trimmed by 4 bases and J by 0 bases, 8 bases remained unmatched. The CDR3 is 17 residues long. The germline CDR1 and CDR2 sequences are KGHDR and SFDVKD. The CDR3 coding sequence is TGTGCCACCAGTGACCCAGGGGGTTCTAGCTCCTACAATGAGCAGTTCTTC. Its translation is CATSDPGGSSSYNEQFF.

The chain joins TRBV27 to TRBJ1-5; no clear D. The germline V gene has CDR1 MNHEY and CDR2 SMNVEV (reference sequence). There are 14 residues in the CDR3. Deletions cut 5 bases from V and 0 bases from J, with 8 bases between. The CDR3 DNA is TGTGCCAGCAGTGTAACTTTTAGCAATCAGCCCCAGCATTTT. Residues: CASSVTFSNQPQHF.

The rearrangement uses TRBV3-1 (or the pseudogene TRBV3-2) and TRBJ2-3, with 7 bases matching TRBD1. Germline assignment: CDR1 LGHDT and CDR2 YNNKEL (reference sequence). V lost 4 bases, J lost 4 bases, and 8 bases stayed unmatched. This CDR3 region has 15 residues. As DNA, the CDR3 is TGTGCCAGCAGCCTGCGAGGGGGCCGACCAGATACGCAGTATTTT. Encoded protein: CASSLRGGRPDTQYF.

DNA for the CDR3: TGCGCCAGCTCCCTAGCGGGGCGGCACAATGAGCAGTTCTTC. Residues: CASSLAGRHNEQFF. The chain is built from TRBV10-2 and TRBJ2-1, with TRBD2 matching 9 bases. CDR3 length: 14 amino acids. Germline values: CDR1 WSHSY, CDR2 SAAADI. V was clipped by 8 bases and J by 5 bases; unmatched bases: 7.

The genes are TRBV7-8 and TRBJ2-2; 11 bases are shared with TRBD2. Germline assignment: CDR1 SGHVS and CDR2 FQNEAQ. The CDR3 extends over 17 amino acids. The junction had 3 bases not matched to a gene; V was cut back by 0 bases and J by 3 bases. The CDR3 protein is CASSLAVAGGHTGELFF. The CDR3 DNA is TGTGCCAGCAGCTTAGCAGTAGCGGGAGGGCACACCGGGGAGCTGTTTTTT.

This rearrangement joins TRBV4-3 to TRBJ2-1, with 7 bases matching TRBD2. Germline lookup yields CDR1 LGHNA and CDR2 YSLEER. CDR3 size: 16 residues. V dropped 0 bases and J dropped 3; count of bases not matched to a gene: 5. The DNA of the CDR3 is TGCGCCAGCAGCCAAGATGGACTAGATGACTACAATGAGCAGTTCTTC. It specifies CASSQDGLDDYNEQFF.

V usage is TRBV6-2 or TRBV6-3 and J usage is TRBJ2-1; D is ambiguous. The V gene's germline CDR1 is MNHEY and CDR2 SVGEGT. V lost 2 bases and J 9 bases, leaving 14 bases between the germline ends. CDR3 length equals 14 residues. In DNA form, the CDR3 reads TGTGCCAGCAGTTACGCCCCCACCCCGGGTGAGCAGTTCTTC. This sequence encodes CASSYAPTPGEQFF.

V is TRBV24-1 and J is TRBJ2-2; 10 bases agree with TRBD2. V lost 7 bases and J lost 0; bases outside the gene matches: 4. Germline CDR1 and CDR2: KGHDR and SFDVKD. CDR3 length equals 16 residues. The CDR3 sequence is CATRGSGRANTGELFF. For the CDR3, the DNA is TGTGCCACCAGAGGCAGCGGGAGGGCGAACACCGGGGAGCTGTTTTTT.

The rearrangement links TRBV29-1 to TRBJ2-1; 14 bases match TRBD2. This CDR3 has 15 amino acids. V dropped 8 bases and J dropped 0; count of bases not matched to a gene: 3. Germline-derived CDR1 and CDR2 are SQVTM and ANQGSEA. CDR3 in amino acids: CSFGTSGSSYNEQFF. Written as DNA, the CDR3 is TGCAGCTTTGGGACTAGCGGGAGCTCCTACAATGAGCAGTTCTTC.

The chain couples TRBV6-2 or TRBV6-3 to TRBJ2-4; maybe TRBD2 (7 bases). The CDR3 totals 16 residues. Trimming stripped 6 bases from V and 4 bases from J, with 19 bases between. Germline V gives CDR1 MNHEY, CDR2 SVGEGT. CDR3 DNA: TGTGCCAGCAGCTGGTACCTAGGGGGGGGGAAAAACATTCAGTACTTC. Translated, it gives CASSWYLGGGKNIQYF.